This T cell receptor (beta chain) was retrieved from a study of blood T cells in healthy people across ages. Whole-study findings and limits: From one million sequenced T cells, diversity estimates were lower bounds. Per million T cells, the diversity of TCR beta decreased roughly linearly as age advanced.

This CDR3 has 15 amino acids. Germline V gives CDR1 SGHTA, CDR2 FQGTGA. Trimming shortened V by 0 bases and J by 8 bases, and 14 bases separated the two germline ends. This clonotype was picked up a small number of times. Its antigen is unidentified. Primed by a sample-barcoded 5' primer and a J-beta primer mix, a second PCR proceeded for roughly 7 to 11 cycles. Each cDNA molecule was tagged by a template-switch adaptor with 12 random nucleotides. TCRdb reprocessed the 5' RACE reads via MiXCR and lists one record per CDR3 protein. Of 450,000 to 700,000 distinct CDR3 sequences listed, roughly 28% are singletons. The sample providers were healthy Caucasian people from Russia, aged about 6 to 90.

This sequence joins TRBV7-3 and TRBJ2-1, with D possibly being TRBD2 (6 bases). The sample consisted of blood. This clonotype was obtained from a woman in her 70s in good health. CDR3 sequence: CASSLTFRGWDEQFF. The DNA for the CDR3 is TGTGCCAGCAGCTTAACCTTCCGGGGGTGGGATGAGCAGTTCTTC.